The 26 T cell receptor beta chains below were found in one sample sequenced in a study of early T cells in non-severe SARS-CoV-2 infection. TCRdb re-analysed the 5' RACE reads in MiXCR, keeping a single row per CDR3 protein. The sample includes around 60,000 distinct CDR3 sequences, 9.5% to 15% seen only once; the top ten take approximately 9.8%. The specimen was whole blood. The receptor set was obtained from an adult who was a healthcare worker with PCR-confirmed SARS-CoV-2 infection or an uninfected control (not recorded which).

This clonotype was observed a handful of times. CDR3 residues: CASSLEGIDYEQYF. The CDR3 DNA reads as TGCGCCAGCAGCTTGGAAGGGATTGACTACGAGCAGTACTTC. This sequence joins TRBV5-1 and TRBJ2-7; D uncertain. Germline loops: CDR1 SGHRS, CDR2 YFSETQ. Trimming shortened V by 0 bases and J by 3 bases, and 10 bases separated the two germline ends. The CDR3 covers 14 residues.

This clonotype was seen a single time. The genes are TRBV2 and TRBJ2-1; TRBD1 is a possible D gene (6 bases). CDR1 SNHLY and CDR2 FYNNEI come from the germline V gene. This CDR3 spans 13 amino acids. Trimming removed 5 bases from V and 3 bases from J, with 8 bases in between. CDR3 DNA sequence: TGTGCCAGCAGTACGGACAGCTACAATGAGCAGTTCTTC. It encodes CASSTDSYNEQFF.

V usage is TRBV28 and J usage is TRBJ1-6, with 7 bases aligning to TRBD1. J lost 7 bases, V lost 4 bases, and 4 bases had no gene match. Germline CDR1 MDHEN, CDR2 SYDVKM. The CDR3 runs to 14 residues. CDR3 sequence: CASSSGTANSPLHF. The CDR3 bases are TGTGCCAGCAGTTCCGGGACAGCCAATTCACCCCTCCACTTT.

A word on this clonotype: The junction departs from germline at one end; a sequencing error may be responsible. The chain employs TRBV7-2 and TRBJ2-3; D is uncertain. Germline V gene sequence: CDR1 SGHTA, CDR2 FQGNSA. The CDR3 consists of 13 residues. DNA for the CDR3: TGTTCCAGCAGCCCTGGCCCTGGATTGACGCAGTATTTT. Amino acids: CSSSPGPGLTQYF. The variable domain in full, with the rest retrieved from reference TRBV7-2 and TRBJ2-3, is GAGVSQSPSNKVTEKGKDVELRCDPISGHTALYWYRQSLGQGLEFLIYFQGNSAPDKSGLPSDRFSAERTGGSVSTLTIQRTQQEDSAVYLCSSSPGPGLTQYFGPGTRLTVL.

This clonotype was seen more than once but under ten times. This rearrangement joins TRBV7-2 to TRBJ2-5; D possibly corresponds to TRBD1 (5 bases). V dropped 5 bases and J dropped 4 bases, with 11 bases sitting between them. Germline values: CDR1 SGHTA, CDR2 FQGNSA. The CDR3 is made up of 13 amino acids. CDR3 sequence: CASSPGHLETQYF. CDR3 coding DNA: TGTGCCAGCAGCCCCGGACACCTAGAGACCCAGTACTTC.

This rearrangement joins TRBV5-1 to TRBJ1-1; D possibly corresponds to TRBD1 (6 bases). V lost 0 bases to trimming and J lost 1 base, with 10 bases between them. Germline V CDR1 and CDR2: SGHRS, YFSETQ. This CDR3 has 15 amino acids. The CDR3 reads CASSLAGGPNTEAFF. The CDR3 nucleotides are TGCGCCAGCAGCTTGGCCGGGGGGCCGAACACTGAAGCTTTCTTT.

This chain uses TRBV7-9 with TRBJ1-4, with D hard to call. CDR1 and CDR2 (germline): SEHNR, FQNEAQ (reference sequence). The CDR3 runs 11 residues. The V end was cut by 2 bases, the J end by 8 bases, with 3 bases between. CDR3 sequence (DNA): TGTGCCAGCAGCTTACAGGAAAAACTGTTTTTT. This translates into CASSLQEKLFF.

This clonotype was seen only a few times. V gene TRBV6-6 combines with J gene TRBJ1-4; 9 bases align to TRBD1. CDR3 length: 17 residues. Germline V lookup: CDR1 MNHNY, CDR2 SVGAGI (reference sequence). Trimming at V came to 0 bases and at J to 7 bases, leaving 9 bases not matched to a gene. The CDR3 sequence is CASSYSGTGPVGEKLFF. The CDR3 DNA reads TGTGCCAGCAGTTACTCCGGGACAGGGCCAGTAGGTGAAAAACTGTTTTTT.

Ten or more counts support this clonotype. This rearrangement joins TRBV24-1 to TRBJ2-1; D not resolved. V lost 4 bases to trimming and J lost 7 bases, with 7 bases between them. Per the germline V gene, CDR1 is KGHDR and CDR2 is SFDVKD. The CDR3 runs 12 residues. The CDR3 reads CATSDMRNEQFF. The CDR3 DNA sequence: TGTGCCACCAGTGACATGAGAAATGAGCAGTTCTTC.

The table lists this clonotype with a few counts. V usage is TRBV11-1 and J usage is TRBJ2-7; D is undetermined. Trimming left V 5 bases short and J 4 bases short, with 15 bases between. This CDR3 is built from 14 residues. CDR1 and CDR2 (germline): SGHAT, FQDESV (reference sequence). Here the CDR3 reads CASSPRRGIYEQYF. The CDR3 bases are TGTGCCAGCAGCCCAAGACGCGGCATATACGAGCAGTACTTC.

There are many counts of this clonotype. The rearrangement joins TRBV7-2 to TRBJ2-1; 12 bases are shared with TRBD2. Germline V gene data show CDR1 as SGHTA and CDR2 as FQGNSA. The junction had 7 bases not matched to a gene; V was cut back by 1 base and J by 9 bases. This CDR3 comprises 16 residues. The CDR3 loop is CASSLGTSGEAGEQFF. DNA of the CDR3: TGTGCCAGCAGCTTAGGGACTAGCGGGGAGGCGGGTGAGCAGTTCTTC.

In this sample, this clonotype turned up a few times. The chain employs TRBV6-6 and TRBJ1-4; 7 bases map to TRBD1. From germline, CDR1 is MNHNY and CDR2 SVGAGI (reference sequence). The V segment lost 7 bases and the J segment 8 bases; nucleotides outside the gene matches: 10. The CDR3 runs to 14 residues. For the CDR3, the DNA is TGTGCCAGCACCGACAGGGACGGTAGGGAAAAACTGTTTTTT. Translated, it gives CASTDRDGREKLFF.

This clonotype has ten or more counts. The chain combines TRBV7-6 with TRBJ2-1; the D is unclear. The CDR3 sequence is 14 residues long. Germline loops: CDR1 SGHVS, CDR2 FNYEAQ. Trimming removed 1 base at V and 5 bases at J, with 9 bases between. In DNA form, the CDR3 reads TGTGCCAGCAGCTTAGAGTCAGGCCACAATGAGCAGTTCTTC. It is translated as CASSLESGHNEQFF. Looking up the rest from reference TRBV7-6 and TRBJ2-1 gives the full variable domain: GAGVSQSPRYKVTKRGQDVALRCDPISGHVSLYWYRQALGQGPEFLTYFNYEAQQDKSGLPNDRFSAERPEGSISTLTIQRTEQRDSAMYRCASSLESGHNEQFFGPGTRLTVL.

A few counts support this clonotype. V and J are TRBV15 and TRBJ2-7; perhaps TRBD1 as D (6 bases). The V and J ends lost 8 bases and 5 bases respectively, with 16 bases between them. CDR1 and CDR2 from the germline V gene are LNHNV and YYDKDF (reference sequence). This CDR3 has 13 residues. CDR3 protein: CATQQGPSDEQYF. The DNA for the CDR3 is TGTGCCACCCAGCAGGGGCCCTCAGACGAGCAGTACTTC.

This clonotype was seen repeatedly, ten times or more. The chain uses TRBV6-6 and TRBJ2-3; no clear D gene. This CDR3 comprises 15 residues. V gave up 6 bases and J gave up 1 base, with 14 bases separating them. The germline gives CDR1 MNHNY, CDR2 SVGAGI (reference sequence). The CDR3 is CASRGLGRGTDTQYF. The DNA for the CDR3 is TGTGCCAGCAGGGGCTTGGGTCGCGGCACAGATACGCAGTATTTT.

This clonotype was observed many times. The CDR3 loop is CASSPARGLGNQPQHF. CDR3 nucleotides: TGTGCCAGCAGCCCCGCTCGGGGATTAGGCAATCAGCCCCAGCATTTT. The chain carries TRBV7-2 and TRBJ1-5; no clear D gene. This CDR3 region has 16 residues. The V and J ends lost 5 bases and 2 bases respectively, with 16 bases between them. CDR1 is SGHTA and CDR2 is FQGNSA in the germline V gene.

This clonotype is medium-sized within its sample. V is TRBV29-1 and J is TRBJ2-1; unclear D gene. There are 13 residues in the CDR3. Trimming removed 3 bases from V and 2 bases from J, with 8 bases in between. Germline assignment: CDR1 SQVTM and CDR2 ANQGSEA. In DNA, the CDR3 is TGCAGCGTTGAGAGGCAAACCTACAATGAGCAGTTCTTC. This translates into CSVERQTYNEQFF.

A few counts support this clonotype. The chain is built from TRBV30 and TRBJ1-6; TRBD1 agrees at 9 bases. There are 15 residues in the CDR3. V dropped 2 bases and J dropped 6; count of bases not matched to a gene: 5. Germline CDR1 reads GTSNPN; CDR2 reads SVGIG (reference sequence). In DNA, the CDR3 is TGTGCCTGGAGTTGGACAGGGGCGAGTAATTCACCCCTCCACTTT. As protein: CAWSWTGASNSPLHF.

The J gene is TRBJ1-4, the V gene TRBV29-1; tentatively, D is TRBD1 (5 bases). The CDR3 sequence is 14 residues long. Germline V gene lookup returns CDR1 SQVTM and CDR2 ANQGSEA. The V end lost 6 bases, the J end lost 4 bases, and 15 bases lay between the germline ends. CDR3 coding DNA: TGCAGCGTGATAGTGGCAGGGCTTAATGAAAAACTGTTTTTT. This encodes CSVIVAGLNEKLFF.

This clonotype was seen many times. The chain recombines TRBV11-2 with TRBJ1-1; no definite D call. CDR3 length: 13 residues. Germline V CDR1 and CDR2: SGHAT, FQNNGV. V lost 8 bases to trimming and J lost 0 bases, with 10 bases between them. CDR3 nucleotides: TGTGCCAGCCGAGGAGAGTTGAACACTGAAGCTTTCTTT. It translates to CASRGELNTEAFF.

This clonotype was counted only a few times. This sequence joins TRBV7-9 and TRBJ1-6; 7 bases match TRBD1. Germline trimming cut 5 bases from V and 4 bases from J; bases unmatched to any gene: 5. This CDR3 comprises 15 residues. Germline V gene data show CDR1 as SEHNR and CDR2 as FQNEAQ (reference sequence). The CDR3 sequence: CASSGDRPYNSPLHF. CDR3 coding DNA: TGTGCCAGCAGCGGGGACAGACCGTATAATTCACCCCTCCACTTT. The whole variable domain, remainder taken from reference TRBV7-9 and TRBJ1-6, is DTGVSQNPRHKITKRGQNVTFRCDPISEHNRLYWYRQTLGQGPEFLTYFQNEAQLEKSRLLSDRFSAERPKGSFSTLEIQRTEQGDSAMYLCASSGDRPYNSPLHFGNGTRLTVT.

This chain connects TRBV20-1 to TRBJ2-5; D possibly matches TRBD1 or TRBD2 (6 bases each). The germline V and J ends were trimmed by 6 bases and 5 bases, with 22 bases remaining between them. The V gene's germline CDR1 is DFQATT and CDR2 SNEGSKA (reference sequence). This CDR3 has 15 residues. Here the CDR3 DNA reads TGCAGTGCCACTAAAATAGGGGGAGGTATGGAGACCCAGTACTTC. Its translation: CSATKIGGGMETQYF.

At least ten counts were recorded for this clonotype. V gene TRBV20-1 combines with J gene TRBJ1-1; 7 bases match TRBD1. The germline gives CDR1 DFQATT, CDR2 SNEGSKA (reference sequence). V shed 4 bases and J 4 bases; nucleotides not matched to a gene: 15. The CDR3 covers 16 residues. Here the CDR3 reads CSATLQGFGAGTEAFF. Written as DNA, the CDR3 is TGCAGTGCTACCTTACAGGGGTTTGGTGCCGGCACTGAAGCTTTCTTT.

The chain employs TRBV18 and TRBJ2-3, with D uncertain. CDR1 and CDR2 from the germline V gene are KGHSH and LQKENI. Trimming stripped 2 bases from V and 2 bases from J, with 8 bases between. The length of the CDR3 is 14 residues. CDR3 coding DNA: TGTGCCAGCTCACCAGCCCGGTCCACAGATACGCAGTATTTT. Translated, it gives CASSPARSTDTQYF.

The chain has TRBV5-1 and TRBJ2-7, with D possibly matching TRBD2 (5 bases). The CDR3 runs 15 residues. Germline lookup yields CDR1 SGHRS and CDR2 YFSETQ. V shed 0 bases and J shed 5 bases, with 15 bases lying between them. This CDR3 is CASSLVGPPRDEQYF. CDR3 nucleotide sequence: TGCGCCAGCAGCTTGGTCGGTCCGCCGAGGGACGAGCAGTACTTC.

There are many counts of this clonotype. The gene calls are TRBV7-9 and TRBJ1-4; weak D call: TRBD1 (6 bases). This CDR3 spans 15 amino acids. Trimming pared 3 bases from V and 7 bases from J, leaving 15 bases between. The germline V gene has CDR1 SEHNR and CDR2 FQNEAQ (reference sequence). DNA of the CDR3: TGTGCCAGCAGCTTGTTCGGGGGCGCGGGTGAAAAACTGTTTTTT. It encodes CASSLFGGAGEKLFF. Complete variable domain (other parts from reference TRBV7-9 and TRBJ1-4): DTGVSQNPRHKITKRGQNVTFRCDPISEHNRLYWYRQTLGQGPEFLTYFQNEAQLEKSRLLSDRFSAERPKGSFSTLEIQRTEQGDSAMYLCASSLFGGAGEKLFFGSGTQLSVL.